This T cell receptor beta chain derives from a study of blood T cell repertoires in COVID-19. Measured with immunoSEQ multiplex PCR; TCRdb has only the in-frame clones, and not every one. The sample includes 150,000 to 250,000 clones, roughly four fifths of them seen just once. V was cut by 2 bases and J by 10 bases, with 17 bases left in between. Per the germline V gene, CDR1 is SGHVS and CDR2 is FNYEAQ. The CDR3 is 15 residues long. The TCR comes from a middle-aged man who had recovered from COVID-19. The chain links TRBV7-6 to TRBJ1-4, with a tentative D call TRBD1 (5 bases). The sequenced sample consisted of PBMCs or T cells enriched from blood (not recorded which). The CDR3 sequence: CASSLSAGDRGKLFF. In DNA, the CDR3 is TGTGCCAGCAGCTTAAGTGCGGGGGATCGAGGAAAACTGTTTTTT.